This passage covers 22 T cell receptor beta chains from one sample sequenced in a study of cytomegalovirus exposure and HLA in healthy donors. The PCR used 60 Vbeta and 13 Jbeta primers. The data were produced by immunoSEQ multiplex PCR, yet TCRdb's version contains in-frame clones alone and is incomplete. The sample carries approximately 150,000 clones, approximately 67% recorded once. The sequencing input was PBMCs. The receptors stem from a woman aged 18-30 years in good health and CMV-seropositive.

The gene calls are TRBV9 and TRBJ2-5, with 7 positions matching TRBD1. The CDR3 covers 15 residues. V shed 4 bases, J shed 7 bases, and the junction held 13 bases outside the gene matches. The germline V gene encodes CDR1 SGDLS and CDR2 YYNGEE. CDR3 amino acids: CASSPHDVGTATQYF. CDR3 nucleotide sequence: TGTGCCAGCAGCCCCCATGATGTGGGGACAGCGACCCAGTACTTC.

The chain is built from TRBV4-3 and TRBJ2-1; TRBD2 agrees at 10 bases. The CDR3 runs 16 residues. Trimming took 0 bases from V and 5 from J; bases not matched to a gene: 4. The V gene's germline CDR1 is LGHNA and CDR2 YSLEER. This CDR3 is CASSQDRTSGHNEQFF. The CDR3 DNA reads as TGCGCCAGCAGCCAAGACCGGACTAGCGGTCACAATGAGCAGTTCTTC.

The rearrangement uses TRBV5-1 and TRBJ1-4; D uncertain. The V gene's germline CDR1 is SGHRS and CDR2 YFSETQ. This CDR3 comprises 15 residues. V was cut by 0 bases and J by 3 bases, with 9 bases left in between. The CDR3 DNA is TGCGCCAGCAGCTTGGGGTCAGTTTCTAATGAAAAACTGTTTTTT. This sequence encodes CASSLGSVSNEKLFF.

This chain connects TRBV2 to TRBJ1-6; 7 bases map to TRBD1. The CDR3 loop spans 14 amino acids. CDR1 is SNHLY, CDR2 FYNNEI, per germline. The V gene end was trimmed by 5 bases and the J gene end by 5 bases; junction bases not matched to a gene: 3. The DNA of the CDR3 is TGTGCCAGCAGTCCCGGACAGGATAATTCACCCCTCCACTTT. Amino acids: CASSPGQDNSPLHF.

This chain connects TRBV6-5 to TRBJ1-2; no clear D. The V gene's germline CDR1 is MNHEY and CDR2 SVGAGI. The ends were cut back, 7 bases at V and 0 bases at J, with 15 bases in the middle. This CDR3 region has 15 residues. The CDR3 is CASNRASQANYGYTF. CDR3 in DNA: TGTGCCAGCAATCGTGCGTCTCAAGCTAACTATGGCTACACCTTC.

This chain joins TRBV10-3 and TRBJ2-5, with 14 positions matching TRBD2. Looked up from germline, CDR1 is ENHRY and CDR2 is SYGVKD. The CDR3 covers 18 residues. V trimming: 4 bases; J trimming: 2 bases; junction bases outside the gene matches: 9. In nucleotides, the CDR3 is TGTGCCATCAGTGTGGGGACTAGCGGGAGCCGAGCACAAGAGACCCAGTACTTC. Its translation: CAISVGTSGSRAQETQYF.

The rearrangement joins TRBV5-4 to TRBJ1-1, with D hard to call. V dropped 3 bases and J dropped 5 bases, with 8 bases sitting between them. The CDR3 consists of 12 residues. CDR1 and CDR2 (germline): SGHNT, YYREEE (reference sequence). CDR3 nucleotide sequence: TGTGCCAGCAGCTCCGGGGTTACTGAAGCTTTCTTT. Its protein is CASSSGVTEAFF. Full variable domain (missing parts from reference TRBV5-4 and TRBJ1-1): ETGVTQSPTHLIKTRGQQVTLRCSSQSGHNTVSWYQQALGQGPQFIFQYYREEENGRGNFPPRFSGLQFPNYSSELNVNALELDDSALYLCASSSGVTEAFFGQGTRLTVV.

The V call is TRBV30, the J call TRBJ2-7; 7 bases are shared with TRBD1. The CDR3 has 13 amino acids. Trimming took 2 bases from V and 6 from J; bases not matched to a gene: 7. CDR1 and CDR2 (germline): GTSNPN, SVGIG (reference sequence). CDR3 sequence reads: CAWSHGQELEQYF. The CDR3, as DNA: TGTGCCTGGAGTCACGGACAGGAACTCGAGCAGTACTTC.

This rearrangement joins TRBV7-2 to TRBJ2-7; 7 bases are a match to TRBD1. The V gene's germline CDR1 is SGHTA and CDR2 FQGNSA. V dropped 6 bases and J dropped 2; count of bases not matched to a gene: 7. The CDR3 is made up of 14 amino acids. This chain's CDR3 is CASRAGTVPYEQYF. As DNA, the CDR3 is TGTGCCAGCAGAGCCGGGACAGTCCCCTACGAGCAGTACTTC.

The J gene is TRBJ1-1, the V gene TRBV27, with D perhaps TRBD1 (5 bases). Trimming shortened V by 1 base and J by 0 bases, and 12 bases separated the two germline ends. Germline V lookup: CDR1 MNHEY, CDR2 SMNVEV (reference sequence). The CDR3 is 16 amino acids. CDR3 sequence (DNA): TGTGCCAGCAGTTTATTTGTCCAGGGAATGAACACTGAAGCTTTCTTT. Its protein product is CASSLFVQGMNTEAFF.

This chain uses TRBV30 with TRBJ2-7; a possible D gene is TRBD2 (5 bases). The germline V gene has CDR1 GTSNPN and CDR2 SVGIG (reference sequence). The germline V and J ends were trimmed by 6 bases and 3 bases, with 12 bases remaining between them. The CDR3 has 12 residues. CDR3 amino acids: CACRLGSYEQYF. The CDR3 DNA reads TGTGCCTGCCGCTTGGGGAGCTACGAGCAGTACTTC.

This clone was picked up a small number of times. The V gene is TRBV7-6, the J gene TRBJ2-5; 13 nucleotides line up with TRBD2. CDR1 is SGHVS and CDR2 is FNYEAQ in the germline V gene. This CDR3 spans 16 amino acids. Unmatched junction bases numbered 14, after V lost 5 bases and J lost 11 bases. This CDR3 is CASSNPGTSGVREQYF. DNA of the CDR3: TGTGCCAGCAGCAACCCAGGGACTAGCGGGGTACGGGAGCAGTACTTC.

The DNA of the CDR3 is TGTGCCAGCAGTGATTTGGGACTTAGCACAGATACGCAGTATTTT. Encoded protein: CASSDLGLSTDTQYF. The genes are TRBV6-4 and TRBJ2-3; possible D gene TRBD2, 6 bases. Germline values: CDR1 MRHNA, CDR2 SNTAGT. Trimming took 3 bases from V and 0 from J, leaving 10 bases between them. The CDR3 runs to 15 residues.

The CDR3 region is CASSPRTYNEQFF. In DNA form, the CDR3 reads TGCGCCAGCAGCCCTCGGACATACAATGAGCAGTTCTTC. This chain joins TRBV4-3 and TRBJ2-1; D may be TRBD1 (5 bases). Germline V gene data show CDR1 as LGHNA and CDR2 as YSLEER. Trimming cost V 4 bases and J 4 bases, with 8 bases left between them. The CDR3 has 13 amino acids.

The chain uses TRBV7-9 and TRBJ2-5; perhaps TRBD1 as D (6 bases). CDR3 length: 13 residues. V lost 5 bases and J 11 bases, leaving 18 bases between the germline ends. CDR1 SEHNR and CDR2 FQNEAQ come from the germline V gene (reference sequence). As DNA, the CDR3 is TGTGCCAGCAGCCTAACAGGGATGGGAGAGCAGTACTTC. Its protein is CASSLTGMGEQYF.

The rearrangement links TRBV29-1 to TRBJ2-5; 7 bases are shared with TRBD1. Germline CDR1 is SQVTM and CDR2 is ANQGSEA. The CDR3 is 13 amino acids. V dropped 7 bases and J dropped 3; count of bases not matched to a gene: 8. For the CDR3, the DNA is TGCAGCGGGGTACAGGGGATGAAAGAGACCCAGTACTTC. Translating it yields CSGVQGMKETQYF.

The V call is TRBV30, the J call TRBJ2-1; weak D call: TRBD2 (5 bases). V lost 2 bases to trimming and J lost 7 bases, with 12 bases between them. The CDR3 runs 13 residues. Germline V CDR1 and CDR2: GTSNPN, SVGIG (reference sequence). CDR3 amino acids: CAWSPGNVNEQFF. The CDR3 DNA follows: TGTGCCTGGAGTCCCGGGAATGTAAATGAGCAGTTCTTC.

The table lists this clone with a few counts. The chain is built from TRBV30 and TRBJ1-1; 8 bases match TRBD1. CDR3 length: 13 amino acids. CDR1 and CDR2 (germline): GTSNPN, SVGIG (reference sequence). V lost 1 base and J lost 4; bases outside the gene matches: 2. In DNA, the CDR3 is TGTGCCTGGAGTGCCGGGACAGGCACTGAAGCTTTCTTT. It yields the protein CAWSAGTGTEAFF.

The chain links TRBV5-6 to TRBJ2-7, with TRBD2 matching 7 bases. The CDR3 totals 16 residues. The ends lost 1 base at V and 1 base at J; junction bases unmatched: 8. The germline V gene has CDR1 SGHDT and CDR2 YYEEEE. For the CDR3, the DNA is TGTGCCAGCAGCTTGACGGGAGGACTTCCATCCTACGAGCAGTACTTC. It specifies CASSLTGGLPSYEQYF.

This clone was found a few times. This rearrangement joins TRBV5-1 to TRBJ1-1, with 8 bases fitting TRBD1. CDR3 size: 15 residues. Germline V lookup: CDR1 SGHRS, CDR2 YFSETQ. Trimming removed 1 base from V and 1 base from J; junction bases left unmatched: 3. The CDR3 DNA is TGCGCCAGCAGCTTGTCCGGGACAGGGAACACTGAAGCTTTCTTT. Amino acid sequence: CASSLSGTGNTEAFF.

V gene TRBV30 combines with J gene TRBJ1-3; D is undetermined. The CDR3 extends over 14 amino acids. Trimming shortened V by 0 bases and J by 2 bases, and 8 bases separated the two germline ends. Germline-derived CDR1 and CDR2 are GTSNPN and SVGIG (reference sequence). The CDR3: CAWSVTVTGNTIYF. CDR3 nucleotide sequence: TGTGCCTGGAGTGTAACGGTTACTGGAAACACCATATATTTT.

The gene calls are TRBV9 and TRBJ2-7; TRBD1 aligns across 9 bases. The length of the CDR3 is 13 residues. Germline V CDR1 and CDR2: SGDLS, YYNGEE. Unmatched junction bases numbered 9, after V lost 3 bases and J lost 11 bases. The CDR3 nucleotides read TGTGCCAGCAGCGAAGTTCGACAGGGGGGGGAGTACTTC. Protein: CASSEVRQGGEYF.